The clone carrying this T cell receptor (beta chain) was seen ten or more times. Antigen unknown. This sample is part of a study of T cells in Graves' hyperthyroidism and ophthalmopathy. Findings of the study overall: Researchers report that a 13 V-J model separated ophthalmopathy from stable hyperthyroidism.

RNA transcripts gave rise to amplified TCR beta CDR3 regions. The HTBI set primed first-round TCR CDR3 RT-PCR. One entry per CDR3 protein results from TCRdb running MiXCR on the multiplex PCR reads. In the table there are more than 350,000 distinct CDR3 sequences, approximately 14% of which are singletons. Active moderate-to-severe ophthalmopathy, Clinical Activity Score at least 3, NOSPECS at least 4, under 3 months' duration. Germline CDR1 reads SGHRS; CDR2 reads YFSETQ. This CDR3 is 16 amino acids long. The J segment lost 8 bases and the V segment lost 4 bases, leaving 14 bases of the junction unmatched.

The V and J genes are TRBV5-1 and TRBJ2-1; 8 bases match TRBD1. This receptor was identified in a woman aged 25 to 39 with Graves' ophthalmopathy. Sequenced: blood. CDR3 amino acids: CASSPLGQGAGHEQFF. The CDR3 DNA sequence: TGCGCCAGCAGCCCTTTAGGACAGGGCGCGGGTCATGAGCAGTTCTTC.